This is a list of T cell receptor beta chains from one sample in a study of T cells in localized non-small cell lung cancer. Profiled with immunoSEQ multiplex PCR; TCRdb holds only in-frame clones, not every one. The sample includes 23,000 or so clones, about nine tenths of them seen just once. Sequences were derived from peripheral blood, sampled before any cancer treatment. The receptors derive from a woman aged 40-70 years with stage I lung adenocarcinoma. Each CDR3 is given with its conserved first and last residue. The order of the fields is J gene, clone size, V gene, D gene, CDR3 protein, CDR3 DNA. A D gene is named only where the DNA matches it firmly. Some rows have no size entry. The others give once, few or many, or a class for an expanded clone.

J gene: TRBJ1-1
clone size: NA
V gene: TRBV11-1
D gene: NA
CDR3 protein: CASSLVGPFRAFF
CDR3 DNA: TGTGCCAGCAGCTTAGTAGGGCCCTTCCGAGCTTTCTTT

J gene: TRBJ1-2
clone size: NA
V gene: TRBV7-3
D gene: TRBD1
CDR3 protein: CASSLGQEPTSYTF
CDR3 DNA: TGTGCCAGCAGCTTAGGACAGGAACCCACCAGCTACACCTTC

J gene: TRBJ1-2
clone size: NA
V gene: TRBV9
D gene: NA
CDR3 protein: CASSAGLGYGYTF
CDR3 DNA: TGTGCCAGCAGCGCAGGACTGGGCTATGGCTACACCTTC

J gene: TRBJ2-1
clone size: NA
V gene: TRBV29-1
D gene: NA
CDR3 protein: CSVERDSNEQFF
CDR3 DNA: TGCAGCGTTGAAAGAGATTCCAATGAGCAGTTCTTC

J gene: TRBJ2-5
clone size: NA
V gene: TRBV5-1
D gene: NA
CDR3 protein: CASSVTLQETQYF
CDR3 DNA: TGCGCCAGCAGCGTGACGCTCCAAGAGACCCAGTACTTC

J gene: TRBJ1-1
clone size: NA
V gene: TRBV6-5
D gene: NA
CDR3 protein: CASSLEDEAFF
CDR3 DNA: TGTGCCAGCAGCCTAGAAGATGAAGCTTTCTTT

J gene: TRBJ2-3
clone size: NA
V gene: TRBV5-1
D gene: TRBD2
CDR3 protein: CASSSGTTTDTQYF
CDR3 DNA: TGCGCCAGCAGCTCAGGGACTACCACAGATACGCAGTATTTT

J gene: TRBJ1-6
clone size: NA
V gene: TRBV10-3
D gene: NA
CDR3 protein: CAISERGAPDSPLHF
CDR3 DNA: TGTGCCATCAGTGAGCGAGGGGCCCCGGATTCACCCCTCCACTTT

J gene: TRBJ1-6
clone size: NA
V gene: TRBV7-2
D gene: NA
CDR3 protein: CASSFAQIGSPLHF
CDR3 DNA: TGTGCCAGCAGCTTCGCACAGATCGGTTCACCCCTCCACTTT

J gene: TRBJ1-5
clone size: few
V gene: TRBV2
D gene: NA
CDR3 protein: CASGVAQPQHF
CDR3 DNA: TGTGCCAGCGGAGTCGCTCAGCCCCAGCATTTT

J gene: TRBJ1-5
clone size: NA
V gene: TRBV9
D gene: NA
CDR3 protein: CASSVGTVNQPQHF
CDR3 DNA: TGTGCCAGCAGCGTAGGGACAGTCAATCAGCCCCAGCATTTT